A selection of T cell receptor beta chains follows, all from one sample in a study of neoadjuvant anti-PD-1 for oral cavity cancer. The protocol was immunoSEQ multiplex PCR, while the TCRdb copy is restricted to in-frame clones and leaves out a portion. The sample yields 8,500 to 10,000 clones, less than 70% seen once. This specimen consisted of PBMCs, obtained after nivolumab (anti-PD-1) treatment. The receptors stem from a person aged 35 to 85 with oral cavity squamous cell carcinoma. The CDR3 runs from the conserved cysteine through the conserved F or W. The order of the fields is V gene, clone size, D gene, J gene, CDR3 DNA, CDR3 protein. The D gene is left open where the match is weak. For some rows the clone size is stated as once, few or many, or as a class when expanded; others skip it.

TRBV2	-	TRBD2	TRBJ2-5	TGTGCCAGCAAGGAAGCGGGGGGAGGGACCCAGTACTTC	CASKEAGGGTQYF
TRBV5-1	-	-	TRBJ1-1	TGCGCCAGCAGCTTGGAACAGTCTGGGAACACTGAAGCTTTCTTT	CASSLEQSGNTEAFF
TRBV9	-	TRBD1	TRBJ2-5	TGTGCCAGCAGCGTAGGACAGGGCGATGGAGAGACCCAGTACTTC	CASSVGQGDGETQYF
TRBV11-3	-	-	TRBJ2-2	TGTGCCAGCAGCTTCTTTAGCGGGAACACCGGGGAGCTGTTTTTT	CASSFFSGNTGELFF
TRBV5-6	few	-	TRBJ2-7	TGTGCCAGCAGCCCAAAATACAGGGCAGTGGGGACCTACGAGCAGTACTTC	CASSPKYRAVGTYEQYF
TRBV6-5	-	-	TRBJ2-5	TGTGCCAGCAGCTCCTTGGCGGCCCCTTTTGAGACCCAGTACTTC	CASSSLAAPFETQYF
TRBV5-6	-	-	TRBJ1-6	TGTGCCAGCAGCTTGGACTCGGGCTCTACGGATTCACCCCTCCACTTT	CASSLDSGSTDSPLHF
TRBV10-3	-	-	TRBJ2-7	TGTGCCATCGGACCTCGACGCGAGCAGTACTTC	CAIGPRREQYF
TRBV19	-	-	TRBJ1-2	TGTGCCAGTAGTATAGAGGGGACCGTCGGGGGCTACACCTTC	CASSIEGTVGGYTF
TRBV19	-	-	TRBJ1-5	TGTGCCACCCATAAAGGTAGCAATCAGCCCCAGCATTTT	CATHKGSNQPQHF
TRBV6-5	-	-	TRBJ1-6	TGTGCCAGCAGCAACGGTGCGAATTCACCCCTCCACTTT	CASSNGANSPLHF
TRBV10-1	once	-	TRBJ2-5	TGCGCCAGCACCGGCTCGGCGAGCGGGCAAGAGACCCAGTACTTC	CASTGSASGQETQYF
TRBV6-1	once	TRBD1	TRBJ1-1	TGTGCCAGCAGCAGGGGGGACCCGAACACTGAAGCTTTCTTT	CASSRGDPNTEAFF
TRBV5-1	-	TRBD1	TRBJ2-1	TGCGCCAGCAGTCGACAGGGAGAAGACAATGAGCAGTTCTTC	CASSRQGEDNEQFF
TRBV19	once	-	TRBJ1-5	TGTGCCAGTAGTGTCAGGGACCGGGGCAATCAGCCCCAGCATTTT	CASSVRDRGNQPQHF
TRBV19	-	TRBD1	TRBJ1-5	TGTGCCAGTAGTGCACAGGGGAGCAATCAGCCCCAGCATTTT	CASSAQGSNQPQHF
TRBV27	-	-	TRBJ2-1	TGTGCCAGCAGTTCCGCAGGGAATGAGCAGTTCTTC	CASSSAGNEQFF
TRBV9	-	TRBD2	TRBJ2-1	TGTGCCAGCAGCGTCGGGACTAGAGGCAATGAGCAGTTCTTC	CASSVGTRGNEQFF
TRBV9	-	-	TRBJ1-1	TGTGCCAGCAGCGTAGTCCAGAACACTGAAGCTTTCTTT	CASSVVQNTEAFF
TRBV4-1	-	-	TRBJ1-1	TGCGCCAGCAGCCCTCAGGGACTGAACACTGAAGCTTTCTTT	CASSPQGLNTEAFF
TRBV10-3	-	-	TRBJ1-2	TGTGCCATCAGTGCAAGGGGGGAGTGGACCTTC	CAISARGEWTF
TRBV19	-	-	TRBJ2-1	TGTGCCAGTAGTATAAAGATTGGACTCCAGTTCTTC	CASSIKIGLQFF
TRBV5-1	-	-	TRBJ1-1	TGCGCCAGCACCCCGGGGTCAGCGAACACTGAAGCTTTCTTT	CASTPGSANTEAFF
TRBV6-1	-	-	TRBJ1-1	TGTGCCAGCAGGGCCGTTTTCCGGGAAACTGAAGCTTTCTTT	CASRAVFRETEAFF
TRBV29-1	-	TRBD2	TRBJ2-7	TGCAGCGTTGAAGATCCTAGCGGGATGAGGGGCGAGCAGTACTTC	CSVEDPSGMRGEQYF
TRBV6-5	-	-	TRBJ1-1	TGTGCCAGCAGTTACTCGAGGACAGTCGGAGAAGCTTTCTTT	CASSYSRTVGEAFF
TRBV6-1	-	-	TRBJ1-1	TGTGCCAGCAGACTCAACACTGAAGCTTTCTTT	CASRLNTEAFF
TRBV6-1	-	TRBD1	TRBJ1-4	TGTGCCAGCGGACGGGGACAGGCTAATGAAAAACTGTTTTTT	CASGRGQANEKLFF
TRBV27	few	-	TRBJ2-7	TGTGCCAGCAGTGCGGGACTCGACATGAGGGAGCAGTACTTC	CASSAGLDMREQYF
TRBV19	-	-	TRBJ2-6	TGTGCCAGTCGTCCAGGGCGAGGGGCCAACGTCCTGACTTTC	CASRPGRGANVLTF
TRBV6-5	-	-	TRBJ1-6	TGTGCCAGCAGGCAGGCTGGCCGGTCACCCCTCCACTTT	CASRQAGRSPLHF
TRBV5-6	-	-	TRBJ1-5	TGTGCCAGCAGCTCCCTGGACTCAGGGCAGCCCCAGCATTTT	CASSSLDSGQPQHF
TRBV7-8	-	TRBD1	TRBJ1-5	TGTGCCAGCAGCTTCCGGGACAGAGTCAGCAATCAGCCCCAGCATTTT	CASSFRDRVSNQPQHF
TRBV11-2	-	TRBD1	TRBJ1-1	TGTGCCAGCAGCTTCTCGGGACAGCAAAACACTGAAGCTTTCTTT	CASSFSGQQNTEAFF
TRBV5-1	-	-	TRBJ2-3	TGCGCCAGCAGCGCGGACAGTTCGGCGGGAGATACGCAGTATTTT	CASSADSSAGDTQYF
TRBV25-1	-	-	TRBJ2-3	TGTGCCAGCAGTGAATCTTACGGGAGCACAGATACGCAGTATTTT	CASSESYGSTDTQYF
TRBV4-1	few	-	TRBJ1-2	TGCGCCAGCAGCCAAGATCTTCCCGCAGGGAACTATGGCTACACCTTC	CASSQDLPAGNYGYTF